Listed below are T cell receptor beta chains from one sample, sequenced in a study of Graves' ophthalmopathy and Graves' hyperthyroidism. Using its own MiXCR run on the multiplex PCR reads, TCRdb lists one record per CDR3 protein. In the table there are 200,000 to 300,000 distinct CDR3 sequences, around 50% of which are singletons. Sequencing was done on a sample of peripheral blood. The receptors were gathered from an adult man with Graves' ophthalmopathy. Both conserved end residues are part of each CDR3. Each record gives: D gene, V gene, CDR3 protein. The D gene is left open where the match is weak.

D gene: -; V gene: TRBV20-1; CDR3 protein: CSARAGTSNQPQHF
D gene: TRBD2; V gene: TRBV29-1; CDR3 protein: CSVEVPSGRAAQYF
D gene: -; V gene: TRBV11-1; CDR3 protein: CASRKDRKTEAFF
D gene: -; V gene: TRBV9; CDR3 protein: CASSSKGAGENQPQHF
D gene: TRBD1; V gene: TRBV5-8; CDR3 protein: CASSPAGTVSYEQYF
D gene: TRBD1; V gene: TRBV10-3; CDR3 protein: CAIRGGQGDTGELFF
D gene: -; V gene: TRBV20-1; CDR3 protein: CSAEDSLGLNTEAFF
D gene: -; V gene: TRBV9; CDR3 protein: CASRLTPYEQYF
D gene: -; V gene: TRBV20-1; CDR3 protein: CSARSRAYGYTF
D gene: TRBD2; V gene: TRBV2; CDR3 protein: CAGGLAGEQYF
D gene: -; V gene: TRBV19; CDR3 protein: CAGVSGNTIYF
D gene: -; V gene: TRBV6-5; CDR3 protein: CASSYSSVNTEAFF
D gene: -; V gene: TRBV5-1; CDR3 protein: CASSLSQQGNTGELFF
D gene: -; V gene: TRBV4-1; CDR3 protein: CASSPTNGRRAGELFF
D gene: TRBD1; V gene: TRBV2; CDR3 protein: CASSPWTGGPQETQYF
D gene: TRBD1; V gene: TRBV10-2; CDR3 protein: CASSDAGTGAYEQYF
D gene: -; V gene: TRBV15; CDR3 protein: CATSRDSRIRGGNTEAFF
D gene: -; V gene: TRBV20-1; CDR3 protein: CSARDITAGNTEAFF
D gene: TRBD1; V gene: TRBV12-3/TRBV12-4; CDR3 protein: CASSLTGVTGNTIYF
D gene: TRBD1; V gene: TRBV7-9; CDR3 protein: CASSRQGLGQPQHF
D gene: TRBD1; V gene: TRBV10-3; CDR3 protein: CAISGDRGRGETQYF
D gene: TRBD1; V gene: TRBV20-1; CDR3 protein: CSREEGASGAQHF
D gene: -; V gene: TRBV6-4; CDR3 protein: CASSALLLGQPQHF
D gene: -; V gene: TRBV29-1; CDR3 protein: CSWLSPKTGELFF
D gene: TRBD1; V gene: TRBV10-3; CDR3 protein: CASSEGGPYEQYF
D gene: TRBD1; V gene: TRBV6-5; CDR3 protein: CASSYRDRGSYEQYF
D gene: -; V gene: TRBV2; CDR3 protein: CASSPPLQGSSGNTIYF
D gene: TRBD1; V gene: TRBV15; CDR3 protein: CATSKTGALPLEYF
D gene: TRBD2; V gene: TRBV4-1; CDR3 protein: CASSQAGGRATDKQCF
D gene: -; V gene: TRBV19; CDR3 protein: CASSIRPYGNTIYF
D gene: TRBD1; V gene: TRBV10-3; CDR3 protein: CAISQTGTTNEKLFF
D gene: -; V gene: TRBV5-1; CDR3 protein: CASSLLAGPNTGELFF
D gene: TRBD2; V gene: TRBV24-1; CDR3 protein: CATSDPRTSGRADTGELFF
D gene: -; V gene: TRBV6-2/TRBV6-3; CDR3 protein: CASSERGGPYEQYF